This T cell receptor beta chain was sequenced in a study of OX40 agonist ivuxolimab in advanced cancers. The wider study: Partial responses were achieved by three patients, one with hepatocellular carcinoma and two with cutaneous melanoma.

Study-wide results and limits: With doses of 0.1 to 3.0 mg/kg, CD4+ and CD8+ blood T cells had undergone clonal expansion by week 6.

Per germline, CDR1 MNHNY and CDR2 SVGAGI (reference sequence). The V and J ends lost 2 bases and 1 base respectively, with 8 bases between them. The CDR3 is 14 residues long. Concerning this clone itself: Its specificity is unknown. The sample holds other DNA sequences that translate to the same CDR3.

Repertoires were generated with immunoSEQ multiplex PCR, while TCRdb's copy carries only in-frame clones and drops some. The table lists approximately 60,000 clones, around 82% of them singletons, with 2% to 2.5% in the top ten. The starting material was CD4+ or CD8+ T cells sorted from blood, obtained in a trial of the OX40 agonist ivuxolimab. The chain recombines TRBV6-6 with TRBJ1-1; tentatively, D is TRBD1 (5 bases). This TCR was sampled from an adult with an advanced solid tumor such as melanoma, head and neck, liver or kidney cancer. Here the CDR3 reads CASSYGGGNTEAFF. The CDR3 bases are TGTGCCAGCAGTTACGGGGGGGGGAACACTGAAGCTTTCTTT.